This T cell receptor (beta chain) was recovered during a study of pediatric ulcerative colitis. Overall study results and limits: Rectal pinch biopsies may have included blood-derived T cells, especially in patients with overt colitis.

During colonoscopy, one to two rectal pinch biopsies were collected. The CDR3 is 13 residues long. Trimming shortened V by 3 bases and J by 6 bases, and 6 bases separated the two germline ends. Germline-derived CDR1 and CDR2 are MNHEY and SMNVEV (reference sequence). Method: immunoSEQ multiplex PCR; TCRdb's copy keeps in-frame clones and lacks some. The repertoire holds about 35,000 clones, with about 81% as singletons. On this clone itself: Its antigen is still unknown.

The sample consisted of gut tissue. The TCR sequence derives from a boy aged 10-17 years with mild ulcerative colitis. This rearrangement joins TRBV27 to TRBJ1-6; D gene ambiguous. The CDR3 coding sequence is TGTGCCAGCAGTTTGGCCGGTAATTCACCCCTCCACTTT. This codes for CASSLAGNSPLHF.